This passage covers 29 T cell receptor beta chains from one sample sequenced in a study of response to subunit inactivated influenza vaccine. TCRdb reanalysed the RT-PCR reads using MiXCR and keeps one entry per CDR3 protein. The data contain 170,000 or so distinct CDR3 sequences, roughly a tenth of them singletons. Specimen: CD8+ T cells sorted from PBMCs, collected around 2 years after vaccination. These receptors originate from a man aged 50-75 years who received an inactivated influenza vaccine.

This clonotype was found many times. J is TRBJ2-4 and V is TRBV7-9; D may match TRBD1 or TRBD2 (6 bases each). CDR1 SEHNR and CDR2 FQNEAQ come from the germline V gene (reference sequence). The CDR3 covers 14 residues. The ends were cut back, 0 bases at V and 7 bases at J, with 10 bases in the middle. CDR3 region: CASSLAGGWNIQYF. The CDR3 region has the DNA TGTGCCAGCAGCTTAGCCGGGGGCTGGAACATTCAGTACTTC. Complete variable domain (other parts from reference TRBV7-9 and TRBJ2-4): DTGVSQNPRHKITKRGQNVTFRCDPISEHNRLYWYRQTLGQGPEFLTYFQNEAQLEKSRLLSDRFSAERPKGSFSTLEIQRTEQGDSAMYLCASSLAGGWNIQYFGAGTRLSVL.

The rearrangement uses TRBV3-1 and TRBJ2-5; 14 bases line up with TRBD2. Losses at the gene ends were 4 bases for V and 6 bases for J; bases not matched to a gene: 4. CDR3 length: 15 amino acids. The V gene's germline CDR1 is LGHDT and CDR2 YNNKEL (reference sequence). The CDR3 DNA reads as TGTGCCAGCAGCCCCAGGACTAGCGGGGGGAAGACCCAGTACTTC. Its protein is CASSPRTSGGKTQYF.

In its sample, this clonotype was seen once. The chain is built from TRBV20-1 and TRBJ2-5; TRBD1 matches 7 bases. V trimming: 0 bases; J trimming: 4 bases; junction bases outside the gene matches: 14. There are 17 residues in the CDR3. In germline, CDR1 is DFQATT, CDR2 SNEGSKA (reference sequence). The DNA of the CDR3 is TGCAGTGCTAGAGATCCTCAGTCAGGGGGTTTGGGAGAGACCCAGTACTTC. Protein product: CSARDPQSGGLGETQYF.

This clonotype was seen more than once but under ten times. The CDR3 protein is CARTCDPVGNQPQHF. CDR3 in DNA: TGCGCCAGAACATGTGACCCGGTTGGCAATCAGCCCCAGCATTTT. V is TRBV23-1 and J is TRBJ1-5; no firm D call. TRBV23-1 is reported as an ORF; its role is uncertain. V was shortened by 9 bases and J by 2 bases, with 17 bases between the two germline ends. The CDR3 is made up of 15 amino acids.

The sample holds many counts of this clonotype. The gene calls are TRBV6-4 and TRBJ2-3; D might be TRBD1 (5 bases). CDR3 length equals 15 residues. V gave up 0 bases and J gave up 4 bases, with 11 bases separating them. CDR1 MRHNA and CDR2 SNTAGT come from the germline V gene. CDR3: CASSDSLEGADTQYF. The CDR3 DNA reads TGTGCCAGCAGTGACTCCCTAGAAGGGGCAGATACGCAGTATTTT.

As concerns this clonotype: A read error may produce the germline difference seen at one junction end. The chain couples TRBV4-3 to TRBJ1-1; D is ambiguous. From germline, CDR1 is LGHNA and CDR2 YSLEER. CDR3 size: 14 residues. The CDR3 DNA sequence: TGCGCCAGCAGCCAAGATTGGGAGAACACTGAAGTTTTCTTT. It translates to CASSQDWENTEVFF.

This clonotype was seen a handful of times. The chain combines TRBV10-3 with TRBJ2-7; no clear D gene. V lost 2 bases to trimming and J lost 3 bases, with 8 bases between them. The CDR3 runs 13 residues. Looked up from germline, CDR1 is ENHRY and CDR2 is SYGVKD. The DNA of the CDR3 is TGTGCCATCAGTGAGGGCAGATACTACGAGCAGTACTTC. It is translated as CAISEGRYYEQYF.

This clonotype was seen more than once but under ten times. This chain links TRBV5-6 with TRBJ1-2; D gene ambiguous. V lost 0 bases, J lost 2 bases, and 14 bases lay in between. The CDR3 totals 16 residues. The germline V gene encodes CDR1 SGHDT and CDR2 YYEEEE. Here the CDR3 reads CASSLAGLAKNYGYTF. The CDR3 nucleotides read TGTGCCAGCAGCTTGGCAGGTCTTGCCAAGAACTATGGCTACACCTTC.

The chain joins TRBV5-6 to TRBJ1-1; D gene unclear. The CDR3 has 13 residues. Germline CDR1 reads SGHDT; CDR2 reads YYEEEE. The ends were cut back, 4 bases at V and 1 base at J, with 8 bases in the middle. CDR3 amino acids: CASSPVGNTEAFF. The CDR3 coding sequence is TGTGCCAGCAGCCCGGTTGGGAACACTGAAGCTTTCTTT.

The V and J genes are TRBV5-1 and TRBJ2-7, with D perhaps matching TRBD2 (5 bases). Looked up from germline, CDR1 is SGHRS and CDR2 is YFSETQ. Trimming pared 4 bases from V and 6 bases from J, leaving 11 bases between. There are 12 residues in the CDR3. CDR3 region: CASSETGFEQYF. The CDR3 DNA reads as TGCGCCAGCAGCGAAACGGGGTTCGAGCAGTACTTC.

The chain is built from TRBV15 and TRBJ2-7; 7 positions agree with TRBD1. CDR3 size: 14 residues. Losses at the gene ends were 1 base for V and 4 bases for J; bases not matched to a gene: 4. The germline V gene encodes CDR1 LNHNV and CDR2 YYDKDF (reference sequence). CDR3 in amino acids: CATSRGQGRYEQYF. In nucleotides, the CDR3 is TGTGCCACCAGCAGAGGACAGGGAAGATACGAGCAGTACTTC.

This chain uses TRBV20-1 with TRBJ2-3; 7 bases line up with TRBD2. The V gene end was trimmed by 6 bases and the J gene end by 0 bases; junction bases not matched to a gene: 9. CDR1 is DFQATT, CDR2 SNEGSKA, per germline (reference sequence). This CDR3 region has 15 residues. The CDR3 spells CSAPRAGESTDTQYF. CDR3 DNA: TGCAGTGCCCCCCGGGCGGGAGAGAGCACAGATACGCAGTATTTT.

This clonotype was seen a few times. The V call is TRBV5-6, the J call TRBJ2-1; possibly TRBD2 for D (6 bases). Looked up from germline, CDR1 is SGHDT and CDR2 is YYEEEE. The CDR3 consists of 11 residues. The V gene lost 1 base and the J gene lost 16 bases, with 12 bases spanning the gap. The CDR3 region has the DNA TGTGCCAGCAGCTTGTTAGGACTACGATTCTTC. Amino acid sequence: CASSLLGLRFF.

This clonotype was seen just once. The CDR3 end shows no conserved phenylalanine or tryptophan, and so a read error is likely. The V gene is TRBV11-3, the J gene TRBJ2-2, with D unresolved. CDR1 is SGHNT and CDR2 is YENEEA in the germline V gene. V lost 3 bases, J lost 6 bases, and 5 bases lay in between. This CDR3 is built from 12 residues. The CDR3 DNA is TGTGCCAGCAGCTTCGTACCCGGGGAGCTGTTTTGT. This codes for CASSFVPGELFC.

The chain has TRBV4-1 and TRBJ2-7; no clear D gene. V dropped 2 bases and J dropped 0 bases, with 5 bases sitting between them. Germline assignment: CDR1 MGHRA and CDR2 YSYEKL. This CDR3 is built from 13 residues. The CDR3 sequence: CASSQSVSYEQYF. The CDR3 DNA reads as TGCGCCAGCAGCCAATCGGTCTCCTACGAGCAGTACTTC.

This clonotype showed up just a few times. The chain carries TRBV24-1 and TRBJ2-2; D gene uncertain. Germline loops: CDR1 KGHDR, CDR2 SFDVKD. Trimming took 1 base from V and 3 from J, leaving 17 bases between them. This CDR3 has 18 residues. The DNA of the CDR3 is TGTGCCACCAGTGATTTCGCGTCTACCGTCGTGGACACCGGGGAGCTGTTTTTT. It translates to CATSDFASTVVDTGELFF.

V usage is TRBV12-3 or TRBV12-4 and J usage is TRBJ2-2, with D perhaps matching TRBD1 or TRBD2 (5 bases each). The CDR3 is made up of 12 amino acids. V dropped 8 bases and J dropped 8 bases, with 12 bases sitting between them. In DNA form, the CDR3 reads TGTGCCAGCTGGACTGGGGGAGGGGAGCTGTTTTTT. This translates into CASWTGGGELFF.

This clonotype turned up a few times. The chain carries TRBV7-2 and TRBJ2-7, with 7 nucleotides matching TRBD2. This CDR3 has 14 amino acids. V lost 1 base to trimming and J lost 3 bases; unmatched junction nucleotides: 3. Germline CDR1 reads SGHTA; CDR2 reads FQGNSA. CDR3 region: CASSLESGIYEQYF. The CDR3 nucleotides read TGTGCCAGCAGCTTAGAGAGCGGGATCTACGAGCAGTACTTC.

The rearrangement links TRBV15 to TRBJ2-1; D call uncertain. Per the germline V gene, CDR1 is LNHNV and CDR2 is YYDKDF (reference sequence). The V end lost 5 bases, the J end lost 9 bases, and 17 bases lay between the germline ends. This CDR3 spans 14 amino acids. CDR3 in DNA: TGTGCCACCAGCGCCCGACAAGGTGCAATTGAGCAGTTCTTC. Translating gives CATSARQGAIEQFF.

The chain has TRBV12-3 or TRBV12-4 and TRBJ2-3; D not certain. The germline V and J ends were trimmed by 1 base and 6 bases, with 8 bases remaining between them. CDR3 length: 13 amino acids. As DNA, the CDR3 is TGTGCCAGCAGTTTAGTTGTCCGGGATACGCAGTATTTT. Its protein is CASSLVVRDTQYF.

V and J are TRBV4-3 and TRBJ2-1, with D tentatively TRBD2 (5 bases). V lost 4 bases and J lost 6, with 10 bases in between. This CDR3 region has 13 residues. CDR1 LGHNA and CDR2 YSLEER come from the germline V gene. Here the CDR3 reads CASSLQRSNEQFF. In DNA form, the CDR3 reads TGCGCCAGCAGCCTCCAGCGGAGCAATGAGCAGTTCTTC.

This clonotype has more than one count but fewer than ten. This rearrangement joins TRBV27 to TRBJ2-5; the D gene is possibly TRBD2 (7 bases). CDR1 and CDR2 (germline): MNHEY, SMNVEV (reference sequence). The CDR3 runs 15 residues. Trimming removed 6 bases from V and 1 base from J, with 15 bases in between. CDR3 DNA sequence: TGTGCCAGCAGACAGGGAGGGGCCAGCCAAGAGACCCAGTACTTC. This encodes CASRQGGASQETQYF.

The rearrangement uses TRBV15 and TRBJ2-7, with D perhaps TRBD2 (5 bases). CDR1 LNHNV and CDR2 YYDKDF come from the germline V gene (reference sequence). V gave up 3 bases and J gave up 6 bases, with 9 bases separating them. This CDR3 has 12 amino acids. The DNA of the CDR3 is TGTGCCACCAGCAGTGAGGGAAGCGAGCAGTACTTC. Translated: CATSSEGSEQYF. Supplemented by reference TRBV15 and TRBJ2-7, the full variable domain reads DAMVIQNPRYQVTQFGKPVTLSCSQTLNHNVMYWYQQKSSQAPKLLFHYYDKDFNNEADTPDNFQSRRPNTSFCFLDIRSPGLGDTAMYLCATSSEGSEQYFGPGTRLTVT.

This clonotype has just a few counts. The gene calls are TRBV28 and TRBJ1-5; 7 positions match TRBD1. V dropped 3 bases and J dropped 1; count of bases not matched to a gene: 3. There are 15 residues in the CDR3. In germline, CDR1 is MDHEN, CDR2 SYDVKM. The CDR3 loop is CASSFRTGSNQPQHF. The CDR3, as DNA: TGTGCCAGCAGTTTTCGGACAGGAAGCAATCAGCCCCAGCATTTT.

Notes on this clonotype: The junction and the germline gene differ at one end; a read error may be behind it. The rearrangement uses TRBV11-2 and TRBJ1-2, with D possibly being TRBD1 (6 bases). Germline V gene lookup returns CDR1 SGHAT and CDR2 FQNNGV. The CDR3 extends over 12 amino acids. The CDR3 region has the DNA TGTGCCAGCAGCTCAAATTACCGACAGGCCCTCTTC. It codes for CASSSNYRQALF.

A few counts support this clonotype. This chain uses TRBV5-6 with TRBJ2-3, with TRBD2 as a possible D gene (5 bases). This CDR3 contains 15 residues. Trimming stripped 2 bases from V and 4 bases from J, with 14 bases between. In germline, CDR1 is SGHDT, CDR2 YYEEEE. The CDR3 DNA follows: TGTGCCAGCAGCTTCCTGGTTGGAGGTGCAGATACGCAGTATTTT. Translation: CASSFLVGGADTQYF.

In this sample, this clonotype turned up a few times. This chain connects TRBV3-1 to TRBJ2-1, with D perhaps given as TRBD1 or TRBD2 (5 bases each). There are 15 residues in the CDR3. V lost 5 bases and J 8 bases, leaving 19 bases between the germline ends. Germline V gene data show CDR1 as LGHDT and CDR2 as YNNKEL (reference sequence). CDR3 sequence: CASSKRDGREYEQFF. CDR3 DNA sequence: TGTGCCAGCAGCAAGAGGGACGGCAGGGAGTATGAGCAGTTCTTC.

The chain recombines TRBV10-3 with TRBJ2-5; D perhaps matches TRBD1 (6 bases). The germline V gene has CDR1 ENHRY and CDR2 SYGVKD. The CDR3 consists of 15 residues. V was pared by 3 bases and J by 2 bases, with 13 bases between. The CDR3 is CAISEITGTQETQYF. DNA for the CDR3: TGTGCCATCAGTGAAATTACCGGGACACAAGAGACCCAGTACTTC.

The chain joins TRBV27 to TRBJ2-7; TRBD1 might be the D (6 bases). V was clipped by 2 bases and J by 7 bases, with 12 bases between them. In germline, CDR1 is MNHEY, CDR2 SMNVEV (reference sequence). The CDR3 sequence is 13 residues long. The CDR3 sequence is CASSLGTFGEQYF. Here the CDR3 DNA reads TGTGCCAGCAGTTTAGGGACATTTGGAGAGCAGTACTTC.